This T cell receptor (beta chain) was observed in a study of technical replicates of blood from a few donors. Germline V gives CDR1 MGHDK, CDR2 SYGVNS. V gave up 2 bases and J gave up 0 bases, with 7 bases separating them. The CDR3 spans 14 residues. The count of this clone is one. The assay was immunoSEQ multiplex PCR, and TCRdb's table has in-frame clones only and misses some. The table has approximately 70,000 clones, almost 95% seen once. Sequencing input: T cells isolated from PBMCs. This sequence originates from a human donor in good health. The chain combines TRBV25-1 with TRBJ1-2; D unresolved. The DNA for the CDR3 is TGTGCCAGCAGTGAACCACAGTCTAACTATGGCTACACCTTC. Protein sequence: CASSEPQSNYGYTF.